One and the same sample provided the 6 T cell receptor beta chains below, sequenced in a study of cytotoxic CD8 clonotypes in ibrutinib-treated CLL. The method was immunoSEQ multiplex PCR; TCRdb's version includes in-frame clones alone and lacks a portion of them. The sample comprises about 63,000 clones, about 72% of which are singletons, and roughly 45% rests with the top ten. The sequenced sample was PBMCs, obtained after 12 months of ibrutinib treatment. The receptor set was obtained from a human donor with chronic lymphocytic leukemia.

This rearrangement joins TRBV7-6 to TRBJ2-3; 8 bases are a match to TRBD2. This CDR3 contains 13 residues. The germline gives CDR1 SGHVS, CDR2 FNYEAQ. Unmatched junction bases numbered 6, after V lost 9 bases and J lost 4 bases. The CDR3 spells CASSGGGPDTQYF. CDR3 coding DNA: TGTGCCAGTTCCGGGGGGGGGCCAGATACGCAGTATTTT.

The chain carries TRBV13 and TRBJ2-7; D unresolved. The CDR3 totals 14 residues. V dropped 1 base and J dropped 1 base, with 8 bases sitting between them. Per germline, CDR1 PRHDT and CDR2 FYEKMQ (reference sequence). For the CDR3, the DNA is TGTGCCAGCAGCTTAGATGCCGGTTCCTACGAGCAGTACTTC. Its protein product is CASSLDAGSYEQYF.

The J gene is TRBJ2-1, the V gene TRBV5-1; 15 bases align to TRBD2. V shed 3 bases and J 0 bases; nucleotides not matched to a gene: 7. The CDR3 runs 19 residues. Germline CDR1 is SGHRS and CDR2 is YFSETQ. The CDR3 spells CASSSGLAGGPGSYNEQFF. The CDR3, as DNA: TGCGCCAGCAGCTCGGGACTAGCGGGAGGTCCCGGCTCCTACAATGAGCAGTTCTTC. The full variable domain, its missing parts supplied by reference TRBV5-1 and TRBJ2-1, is KAGVTQTPRYLIKTRGQQVTLSCSPISGHRSVSWYQQTPGQGLQFLFEYFSETQRNKGNFPGRFSGRQFSNSRSEMNVSTLELGDSALYLCASSSGLAGGPGSYNEQFFGPGTRLTVL.

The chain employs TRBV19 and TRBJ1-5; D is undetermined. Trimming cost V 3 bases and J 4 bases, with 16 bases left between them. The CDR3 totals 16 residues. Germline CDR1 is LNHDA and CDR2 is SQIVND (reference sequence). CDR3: CASSMSGSAANQPQHF. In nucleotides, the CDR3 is TGTGCCAGTAGTATGTCTGGATCTGCGGCGAATCAGCCCCAGCATTTT.

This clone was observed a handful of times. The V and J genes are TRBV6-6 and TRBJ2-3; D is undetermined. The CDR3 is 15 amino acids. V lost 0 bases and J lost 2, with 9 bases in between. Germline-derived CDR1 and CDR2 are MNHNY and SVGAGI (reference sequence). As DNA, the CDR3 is TGTGCCAGCAGTTACTCGCCTGGGTACACAGATACGCAGTATTTT. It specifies CASSYSPGYTDTQYF.

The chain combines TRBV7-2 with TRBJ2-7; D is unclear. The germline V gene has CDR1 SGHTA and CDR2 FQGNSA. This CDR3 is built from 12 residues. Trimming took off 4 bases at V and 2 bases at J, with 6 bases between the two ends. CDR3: CASSSGTYEQYF. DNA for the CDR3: TGTGCCAGCAGCTCCGGAACCTACGAGCAGTACTTC. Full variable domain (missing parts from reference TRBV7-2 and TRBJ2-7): GAGVSQSPSNKVTEKGKDVELRCDPISGHTALYWYRQSLGQGLEFLIYFQGNSAPDKSGLPSDRFSAERTGGSVSTLTIQRTQQEDSAVYLCASSSGTYEQYFGPGTRLTVT.